This TCR beta chain came from a study of CD8 T cells in ankylosing spondylitis (TCRdb year 2017). For context, the study as a whole: T cell receptor beta repertoires were profiled in healthy donors and ankylosing spondylitis patients so that disease-linked TCR variants could be found. Samples of peripheral blood were taken, and for ankylosing spondylitis patients, synovial fluid was collected as well. The full study cohort was made up of about 25 ankylosing spondylitis patients and over 90 healthy donors.

What the work shows at the level of the full study, not this receptor alone: A TCR beta motif made up of about eight highly homologous amino acid variants appeared to be characteristic of blood from ankylosing spondylitis patients. According to the report, matched synovial fluid samples from ankylosing spondylitis patients were significantly enriched for the disease-linked clones. Some of the motif variants had been reported before in the synovial fluid and blood of reactive arthritis patients, a finding that suggests common disease-initiation mechanisms. The disease-linked clones showed a CD8+ phenotype and occurred at relatively low frequencies in peripheral blood.

Sequencing was performed on an Illumina HiSeq 2500. Quantitative 5'-RACE with molecular barcodes was used to prepare TCR beta libraries. As for the original processing: A new computational method, built on a probabilistic model of VDJ rearrangement, was used to identify disease-linked TCR variants. TCRdb reprocessed the public reads (quality trimming at Q25 with fastp, clone calling with MiXCR) and kept in-frame beta chains. Each CDR3 protein gets just one entry, which takes the most common genes and DNA from the rows behind it. These V and J calls derive from TCRdb rather than the authors' analysis. In this sample the table shows hundreds of thousands of distinct CDR3 sequences, 12% of which occur a single time. Less than 0.65% of the sample belongs to the ten largest clones. Via the germline V gene, CDR1 is LGHNA and CDR2 YNFKEQ. Including cysteine and phenylalanine, the CDR3 has 14 amino acids. Kept here is only the CDR3 DNA, which spans 42 bases and is read in frame from base 1. At the junction V is shortened by 0 bases and J by 11 bases, with 14 bases in between.

As for this clonotype: Which antigen it targets is not known. No quality values exist for individual bases; no much larger clone is one base distant.

The chain joins TRBV4-2 to TRBJ1-5, with TRBD1 tentatively as D gene (6 bases match). The specimen was blood, either unsorted or a sorted T cell fraction (not recorded which). This sequence originates from a male donor with ankylosing spondylitis. The nucleotides read TGTGCCAGCAGCCAAGATTTGGGGGGCCGAACCCAGCATTTT. The translation is CASSQDLGGRTQHF.